A selection of T cell receptor beta chains follows, all from one sample in a study of blood T cells in healthy people across ages. A single record per CDR3 protein comes from TCRdb applying MiXCR to the 5' RACE reads. The profile covers fewer than 1,200,000 distinct CDR3 sequences, with around 25% appearing a single time and approximately 0.71% taken by the ten largest. These data were likewise used in another study, on T cells of mothers and their children.

Sequenced material: blood. These TCRs come from a girl aged 2 to 10 in good health. Each CDR3 is given with its conserved first and last residue. D genes are given only for firm matches. Only some rows state a clone size, as once, few, many or a class for expanded clones.

j_call,clone_size,v_call,d_call,cdr3_aa,cdr3_nt
TRBJ2-3,-,TRBV5-1,-,CASSLAPSDTQYF,TGCGCCAGCAGCCTGGCCCCTTCAGATACGCAGTATTTT
TRBJ1-1,-,TRBV6-5,-,CASSYGQGRPEAFF,TGTGCCAGCAGTTACGGTCAGGGGCGGCCTGAAGCTTTCTTT
TRBJ2-3,-,TRBV7-9,-,CASSPELAPDTQYF,TGTGCCAGCAGCCCGGAACTAGCACCAGATACGCAGTATTTT
TRBJ2-5,-,TRBV6-1,-,CASSEGEVRVLEETQYF,TGTGCCAGCAGTGAAGGAGAGGTGAGGGTCTTGGAAGAGACCCAGTACTTC
TRBJ1-1,few,TRBV29-1,-,CSAEDLRTEAFF,TGCAGCGCCGAGGATCTACGGACTGAAGCTTTCTTT
TRBJ2-1,-,TRBV11-3,TRBD2,CASSLGAAGGWGHNEQFF,TGTGCCAGCAGCTTAGGAGCGGCGGGGGGTTGGGGCCACAATGAGCAGTTCTTC
TRBJ1-2,-,TRBV4-1,-,CASSHYFPGTPGYTF,TGCGCCAGCAGCCACTACTTTCCCGGGACACCTGGCTACACCTTC
TRBJ1-5,-,TRBV7-2,-,CASSLVGWTQPQHF,TGTGCCAGCAGCTTAGTTGGTTGGACTCAGCCCCAGCATTTT
TRBJ2-2,few,TRBV5-1,TRBD2,CASTLAGGLNTGELFF,TGCGCCAGCACCCTAGCGGGAGGCTTGAACACCGGGGAGCTGTTTTTT
TRBJ2-3,-,TRBV27,-,CASQGGADTQYF,TGTGCCAGCCAGGGGGGGGCAGATACGCAGTATTTT
TRBJ1-1,-,TRBV7-9,-,CASSLRPINEAFF,TGTGCCAGCAGCTTACGTCCGATCAATGAAGCTTTCTTT
TRBJ1-3,few,TRBV7-9,-,CASSSVPGTVGGNTIYF,TGTGCCAGCAGCTCAGTCCCCGGGACCGTCGGTGGAAACACCATATATTTT
TRBJ2-6,-,TRBV20-1,-,CSAGGSLDSGANVLTF,TGCAGTGCCGGAGGTAGCTTAGACTCTGGGGCCAACGTCCTGACTTTC
TRBJ2-7,few,TRBV5-6,-,CASNQLAGADEQYF,TGTGCCAGCAACCAACTTGCGGGGGCGGACGAGCAGTACTTC
TRBJ2-7,-,TRBV5-1,-,CASSLEATRAGEQYF,TGCGCCAGCAGCTTGGAGGCGACTAGGGCAGGCGAGCAGTACTTC
TRBJ2-1,few,TRBV7-9,-,CASIRQGGSGSSYNEQFF,TGTGCCAGTATACGGCAGGGCGGTAGCGGAAGCTCCTACAATGAGCAGTTCTTC
TRBJ2-4,-,TRBV5-1,TRBD2,CASSLWSGTTQYF,TGCGCCAGCAGCCTATGGAGTGGGACTACTCAGTACTTC
TRBJ2-5,-,TRBV4-2,-,CASSPRVYQETQYF,TGTGCCAGCAGCCCCCGGGTGTACCAAGAGACCCAGTACTTC
TRBJ2-1,-,TRBV25-1,-,CVSSESGELAPFF,TGTGTCAGCAGTGAATCCGGGGAACTTGCTCCGTTCTTC
TRBJ1-5,-,TRBV7-2,-,CASSFEGGRNQPQHF,TGTGCCAGCAGCTTCGAAGGGGGACGGAACCAGCCCCAGCATTTT
TRBJ1-5,few,TRBV7-2,-,CASSLEKGMEPQHF,TGTGCCAGCAGCTTAGAAAAGGGGATGGAACCCCAGCATTTT
TRBJ2-7,few,TRBV3-1,TRBD2,CASSQEASGIYEQYF,TGTGCCAGCAGCCAAGAAGCTAGCGGGATCTACGAGCAGTACTTC
TRBJ2-3,few,TRBV4-2,TRBD2,CASSQGEAGVLGTDTQYF,TGTGCCAGCAGCCAGGGCGAGGCGGGAGTTTTAGGCACAGATACGCAGTATTTT
TRBJ2-1,few,TRBV5-1,TRBD2,CASSSSGRDPYNEQFF,TGCGCCAGCAGCTCTAGCGGGAGAGATCCTTACAATGAGCAGTTCTTC
TRBJ2-7,-,TRBV10-3,-,CAISDPTERGYEQYF,TGTGCCATCAGTGACCCGACAGAAAGGGGCTACGAGCAGTACTTC
TRBJ2-1,-,TRBV29-1,-,CSAMGGLLSYNEQFF,TGCAGCGCCATGGGAGGCTTGTTATCCTACAATGAGCAGTTCTTC
TRBJ2-1,few,TRBV3-1,-,CASSQGLYLSDNEQFF,TGTGCCAGCAGCCAAGGATTGTACTTGTCAGACAATGAGCAGTTCTTC
TRBJ2-2,-,TRBV24-1,-,CATSVGTYTGELFF,TGTGCCACCAGTGTAGGGACATACACCGGGGAGCTGTTTTTT
TRBJ2-7,few,TRBV20-1,-,CSAPGPSAEQYF,TGCAGTGCTCCCGGCCCCTCGGCGGAGCAGTACTTC
TRBJ2-3,-,TRBV7-2,-,CASSSRAMVADTQYF,TGTGCCAGCAGCTCCAGGGCAATGGTGGCAGATACGCAGTATTTT